The present TCR beta chain was sequenced within a study of T cell responses to AZD1222 COVID-19 vaccine. Findings of the study overall: Once two AZD1222 doses were given, Spike-specific TCR breadth and depth went up. Close to half of spike-specific TCRs reportedly recognize unmutated variant regions. Repertoire sampling occurred only after the peak T cell response. The sample set comprised mostly white British donors with more females, and clonal diversity was possibly underestimated.

Repertoires were generated with immunoSEQ multiplex PCR, while TCRdb's copy carries only in-frame clones and drops some. The sample has approximately 76,000 clones, roughly four fifths seen once. Points on this clone: The antigen is undetermined.

Specimen: peripheral blood, collected on day 0 of AZD1222 vaccination. The source is an adult in good health.

The CDR3 reads CASSAGTKLVSRYNEQFF. In nucleotides, the CDR3 is TGCGCCAGCAGTGCAGGGACTAAACTAGTTTCCCGCTACAATGAGCAGTTCTTC. The V and J genes are TRBV10-2 and TRBJ2-1, with 7 bases that match TRBD2. Germline lookup yields CDR1 WSHSY and CDR2 SAAADI. This CDR3 has 18 amino acids. Losses at the gene ends were 4 bases for V and 3 bases for J; bases not matched to a gene: 15.